Listed here is a single TCR beta chain. The data derive from a study of blood T cells in healthy people across ages. Through a sample-barcoded 5' primer and a J-beta primer mix, a second PCR was run for about 6 to 11 cycles. TCRdb recomputed calls from the 5' RACE reads with MiXCR, one row per CDR3 protein. The table has some 700,000 distinct CDR3 sequences, 43% seen once; the top ten hold 20% to 25%. This CDR3 is built from 15 residues. V gave up 0 bases and J gave up 0 bases, with 6 bases separating them. Germline assignment: CDR1 SGHTA and CDR2 FQGNSA. This receptor was obtained from a woman aged 55-75 years in good health. The chain uses TRBV7-2 and TRBJ2-1, with D unresolved. Sequencing used blood. The CDR3 DNA reads as TGTGCCAGCAGCTTAGCTTTCAGCTCCTACAATGAGCAGTTCTTC. Amino acids: CASSLAFSSYNEQFF.